This is a list of T cell receptor beta chains from one sample in a study of blood T cells in healthy people across ages. MiXCR was run by TCRdb on the 5' RACE reads, yielding one entry per CDR3 protein. The repertoire holds about 640,000 distinct CDR3 sequences, with 25% to 30% as singletons. Sequencing was done on a sample of blood. These receptors were collected from a woman older than 75 in good health. Each CDR3 is given with its conserved first and last residue. D genes are given only for firm matches. Only part of the rows carry a size: once, few, many, or a class if the clone is expanded.

d_call,v_call,j_call,clone_size,cdr3_aa,cdr3_nt
TRBD2,TRBV6-4,TRBJ2-3,NA,CASSDGTSGGTDTQYF,TGTGCCAGCAGTGACGGGACTAGCGGGGGAACAGATACGCAGTATTTT
NA,TRBV20-1,TRBJ1-2,many,CSARDLGREDYGYTF,TGCAGTGCTAGAGATCTCGGCAGGGAGGACTATGGCTACACCTTC
TRBD2,TRBV12-3/TRBV12-4,TRBJ2-1,few,CASAWGGSYNEQFF,TGTGCCAGCGCCTGGGGGGGCTCCTACAATGAGCAGTTCTTC
TRBD2,TRBV12-3/TRBV12-4,TRBJ2-3,NA,CASSFNRGGGDTQYF,TGTGCCAGCAGTTTTAATCGGGGGGGCGGAGATACGCAGTATTTT
NA,TRBV20-1,TRBJ1-1,NA,CSAQIVEDTEAFF,TGCAGTGCGCAAATCGTAGAGGACACTGAAGCTTTCTTT
NA,TRBV29-1,TRBJ1-4,few,CSVAGITNEKLFF,TGCAGCGTAGCAGGGATAACTAATGAAAAACTGTTTTTT
NA,TRBV5-6,TRBJ2-7,many,CASSLGQIYEQYF,TGTGCCAGCAGCTTGGGACAGATCTACGAGCAGTACTTC
NA,TRBV7-2,TRBJ2-7,once,CTSSLVFGADYEQYF,TGTACCAGCAGTTTAGTGTTCGGCGCGGATTACGAGCAGTACTTC
TRBD1,TRBV28,TRBJ1-1,many,CASSLLGQTVAFF,TGTGCCAGCAGTCTATTGGGACAGACTGTGGCTTTCTTT
NA,TRBV6-5,TRBJ1-2,NA,CASSPTEQNYGYTF,TGTGCCAGCAGCCCGACAGAACAAAACTATGGCTACACCTTC
NA,TRBV11-2,TRBJ1-2,NA,CASSRLWGPSDGYTF,TGTGCCAGCAGCCGCCTTTGGGGGCCCTCGGATGGCTACACCTTC
NA,TRBV10-2,TRBJ2-1,NA,CASSLGWSSYNEQFF,TGCGCCAGCAGCTTGGGATGGAGCTCCTACAATGAGCAGTTCTTC
NA,TRBV5-1,TRBJ1-1,many,CASSSAGANTEAFF,TGCGCCAGCAGTTCGGCCGGGGCGAACACTGAAGCTTTCTTT
TRBD2,TRBV13,TRBJ2-6,many,CASNIRGAGANVLTF,TGTGCCAGCAACATACGGGGGGCTGGGGCCAACGTCCTGACTTTC
NA,TRBV7-6,TRBJ2-3,many,CASSPGARGTDTQYF,TGTGCCAGCAGTCCAGGGGCGAGGGGCACAGATACGCAGTATTTT
NA,TRBV14,TRBJ2-5,many,CASSQETRVQETQYF,TGTGCCAGCAGCCAAGAGACCCGGGTCCAAGAGACCCAGTACTTC
TRBD2,TRBV20-1,TRBJ2-7,once,CSASELAGGYNEQYF,TGCAGTGCTAGTGAACTGGCGGGGGGTTACAATGAGCAGTACTTC
TRBD1,TRBV2,TRBJ2-7,many,CASSEGQGALYEQYF,TGTGCCAGCAGTGAGGGACAGGGGGCTCTCTACGAGCAGTACTTC
TRBD1,TRBV11-2,TRBJ2-1,many,CASSQRTLLGTVYNEQFF,TGTGCCAGCAGCCAACGAACGTTACTCGGGACAGTATACAATGAGCAGTTCTTC
TRBD2,TRBV7-8,TRBJ2-7,NA,CASNLGHPGGFSSYEQYF,TGTGCCAGCAACTTAGGCCACCCGGGGGGTTTCAGCTCCTACGAGCAGTACTTC
NA,TRBV4-3,TRBJ1-2,many,CASSQGPESNYGYTF,TGCGCCAGCAGCCAGGGACCGGAGTCCAACTATGGCTACACCTTC
NA,TRBV12-3/TRBV12-4,TRBJ1-4,NA,CASSPHDTATNEKLFF,TGTGCCAGCAGCCCACATGACACAGCAACTAATGAAAAACTGTTTTTT
NA,TRBV24-1,TRBJ2-6,many,CAIGSGSGANVLTF,TGTGCCATCGGATCGGGGTCTGGGGCCAACGTCCTGACTTTC
NA,TRBV5-6,TRBJ2-1,NA,CASSVGGGSRNEQLF,NA
NA,TRBV9,TRBJ2-7,many,CASSVKQGTYEQYF,TGTGCCAGCAGCGTAAAGCAGGGAACCTACGAGCAGTACTTC
NA,TRBV12-3/TRBV12-4,TRBJ2-2,NA,CASSLIGFTGELFF,TGTGCCAGCAGTTTAATAGGGTTCACCGGGGAGCTGTTTTTT
NA,TRBV6-1,TRBJ1-5,few,CASSRPRIQLNTQPQHF,TGTGCCAGCAGTCGACCCCGAATCCAGCTAAACACCCAGCCCCAGCATTTT
TRBD1,TRBV20-1,TRBJ1-4,NA,CSAHPGQGSEKLFF,TGCAGTGCTCATCCGGGACAGGGAAGTGAAAAACTGTTTTTT
TRBD1,TRBV7-2,TRBJ1-6,few,CASSFPGQGTPLHF,TGTGCCAGCAGCTTCCCGGGACAGGGCACACCCCTCCACTTT
NA,TRBV4-2,TRBJ1-2,many,CASSQEGGGYTF,TGTGCCAGCAGCCAAGAGGGGGGCGGCTACACCTTC
TRBD1,TRBV7-4,TRBJ2-7,many,CASSLGTDRADEQYF,TGTGCCAGCAGCTTAGGGACCGACAGGGCCGACGAGCAGTACTTC
NA,TRBV3-1,TRBJ1-2,few,CASSQAPGANYGYTF,TGTGCCAGCAGCCAAGCGCCGGGAGCTAACTATGGCTACACCTTC
TRBD2,TRBV12-3/TRBV12-4,TRBJ2-3,many,CASSPPGGGFGTDTQYF,TGTGCCAGCAGCCCCCCAGGCGGGGGGTTTGGCACAGATACGCAGTATTTT
NA,TRBV7-9,TRBJ2-3,NA,CASSTQKGGGFGTDTQYF,TGTGCCAGCAGCACTCAGAAAGGAGGGGGATTCGGGACAGATACGCAGTATTTT
NA,TRBV5-1,TRBJ2-5,many,CASSNLGQEETQYF,TGCGCCAGCAGCAACCTTGGACAAGAGGAGACCCAGTACTTC
TRBD2,TRBV7-2,TRBJ2-5,NA,CASSFIAGGQETQYF,TGTGCCAGCAGCTTTATAGCGGGAGGGCAGGAGACCCAGTACTTC
NA,TRBV18,TRBJ2-3,NA,CASSPTSRSTDTQYF,TGTGCCAGCTCACCTACCTCGCGAAGCACAGATACGCAGTATTTT
TRBD2,TRBV24-1,TRBJ2-3,many,CATSDGSLWGGSTDTQYF,TGTGCCACCAGTGATGGATCCCTTTGGGGGGGAAGCACAGATACGCAGTATTTT
TRBD2,TRBV7-2,TRBJ2-1,NA,CASSLGTSGGTEQFF,TGTGCCAGCAGCTTGGGGACTAGCGGGGGGACTGAGCAGTTCTTC
TRBD1,TRBV28,TRBJ1-2,many,CASRAGTGFYGYTF,TGTGCCAGCAGGGCCGGGACAGGGTTCTATGGCTACACCTTC
NA,TRBV9,TRBJ1-1,few,CASSTRGGPEAFF,TGTGCCAGCAGTACCCGGGGGGGACCTGAAGCTTTCTTT